Detailed here is one T cell receptor (beta chain). What this receptor recognizes is not known. One base away there is no much larger clone; base qualities are not given. The data stem from a study of T cell changes during pregnancy in multiple sclerosis (dated by TCRdb to the late 2010s). As for the study more broadly: The study examined how the T cell repertoire changed over the course of pregnancy in women with multiple sclerosis.

The library was built by means of the immunoSEQ multiplex PCR assay. The immuneACCESS repertoire file appears here via TCRdb, limited to in-frame rearrangements. These files lack a portion of the clones; in checked studies, under half of the deficit traces to unresolved V genes, and the cause of the others is not known. The sample profile shows 80,000 to 100,000 clones; approximately 92% of them were found once. The ten most abundant clones make up over 2% of the sample. V ends up 5 bases short and J 8 bases short, with an unmatched junction base count of 5. The CDR3 goes from the cysteine to the phenylalanine over 14 residues. The CDR3 DNA has 42 bases and is translated from base 1. The germline V gene gives CDR1 as MNHEY and CDR2 as SVGAGI.

The chain couples TRBV6-5 to TRBJ2-4, with 11 central nucleotides matching TRBD2. Sequences were derived from peripheral blood, sampled in the first trimester of pregnancy. This sequence was found in a female donor with multiple sclerosis, enrolled in a pregnancy study. The CDR3 region has the sequence CASSNSGRAHIQYF. The bases are TGTGCCAGCAGTAATAGCGGGAGGGCCCACATTCAGTACTTC.